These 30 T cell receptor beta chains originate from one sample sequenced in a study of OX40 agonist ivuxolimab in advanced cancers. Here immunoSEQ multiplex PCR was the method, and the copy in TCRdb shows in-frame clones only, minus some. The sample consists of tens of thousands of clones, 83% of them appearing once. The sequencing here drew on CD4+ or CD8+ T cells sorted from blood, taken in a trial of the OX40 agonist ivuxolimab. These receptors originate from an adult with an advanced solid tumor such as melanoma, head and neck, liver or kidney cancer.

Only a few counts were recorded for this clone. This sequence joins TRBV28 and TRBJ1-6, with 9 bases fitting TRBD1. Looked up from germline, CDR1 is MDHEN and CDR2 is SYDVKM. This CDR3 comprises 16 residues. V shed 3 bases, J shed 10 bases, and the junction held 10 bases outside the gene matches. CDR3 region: CASSFPDRGQYSPLHF. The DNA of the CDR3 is TGTGCCAGCAGTTTTCCGGACAGGGGCCAGTACTCACCCCTCCACTTT. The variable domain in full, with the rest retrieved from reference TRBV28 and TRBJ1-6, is DVKVTQSSRYLVKRTGEKVFLECVQDMDHENMFWYRQDPGLGLRLIYFSYDVKMKEKGDIPEGYSVSREKKERFSLILESASTNQTSMYLCASSFPDRGQYSPLHFGNGTRLTVT.

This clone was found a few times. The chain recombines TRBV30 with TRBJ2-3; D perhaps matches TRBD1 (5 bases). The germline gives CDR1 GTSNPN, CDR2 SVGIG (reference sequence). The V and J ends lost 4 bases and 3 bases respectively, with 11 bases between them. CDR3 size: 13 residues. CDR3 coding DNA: TGTGCCTGGAACAGGCAGGGTACAGATACGCAGTATTTT. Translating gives CAWNRQGTDTQYF.

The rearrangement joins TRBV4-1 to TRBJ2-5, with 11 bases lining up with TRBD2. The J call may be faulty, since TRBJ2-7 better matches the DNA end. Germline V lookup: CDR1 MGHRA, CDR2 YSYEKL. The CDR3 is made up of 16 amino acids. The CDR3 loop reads CASSQTPSGRSYEQYF. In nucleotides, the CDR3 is TGCGCCAGCAGCCAGACCCCTAGCGGGAGGTCCTACGAGCAGTACTTC.

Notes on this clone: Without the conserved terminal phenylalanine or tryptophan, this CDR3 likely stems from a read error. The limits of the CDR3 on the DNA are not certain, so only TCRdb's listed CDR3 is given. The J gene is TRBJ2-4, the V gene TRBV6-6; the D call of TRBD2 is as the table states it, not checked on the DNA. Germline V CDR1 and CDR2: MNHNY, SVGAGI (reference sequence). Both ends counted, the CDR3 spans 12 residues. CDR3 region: CASSYSTGTRIG.

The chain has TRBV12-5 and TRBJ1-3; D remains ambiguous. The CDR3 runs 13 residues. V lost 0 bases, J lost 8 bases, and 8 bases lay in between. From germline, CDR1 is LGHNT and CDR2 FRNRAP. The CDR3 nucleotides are TGTGCTAGTGGTTTGGTTGGGGTAGACACCATATATTTT. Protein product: CASGLVGVDTIYF.

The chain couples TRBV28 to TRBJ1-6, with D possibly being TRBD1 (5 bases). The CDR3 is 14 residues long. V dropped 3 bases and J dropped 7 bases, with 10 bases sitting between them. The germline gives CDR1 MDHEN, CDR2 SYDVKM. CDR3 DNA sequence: TGTGCCAGCAGTTTCGGCCAGGGAAATTCACCCCTCCACTTT. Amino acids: CASSFGQGNSPLHF.

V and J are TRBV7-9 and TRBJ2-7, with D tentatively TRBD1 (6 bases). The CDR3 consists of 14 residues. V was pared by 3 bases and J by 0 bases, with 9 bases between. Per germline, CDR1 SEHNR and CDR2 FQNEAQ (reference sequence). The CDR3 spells CASSLTGDSYEQYF. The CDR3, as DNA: TGTGCCAGCAGCTTGACAGGCGACTCCTACGAGCAGTACTTC.

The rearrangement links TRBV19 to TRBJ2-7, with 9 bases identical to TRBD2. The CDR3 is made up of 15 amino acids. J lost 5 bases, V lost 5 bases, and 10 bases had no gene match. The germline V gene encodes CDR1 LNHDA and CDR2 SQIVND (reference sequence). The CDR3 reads CASSSAGGSIDEQYF. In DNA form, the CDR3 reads TGTGCCAGTAGTTCAGCGGGAGGCAGTATCGACGAGCAGTACTTC.

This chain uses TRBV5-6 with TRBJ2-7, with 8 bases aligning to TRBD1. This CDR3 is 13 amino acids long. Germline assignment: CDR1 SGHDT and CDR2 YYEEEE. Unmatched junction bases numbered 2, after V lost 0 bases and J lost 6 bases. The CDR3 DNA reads TGTGCCAGCAGCTTGGGGACAGGGCTCGAGCAGTACTTC. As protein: CASSLGTGLEQYF.

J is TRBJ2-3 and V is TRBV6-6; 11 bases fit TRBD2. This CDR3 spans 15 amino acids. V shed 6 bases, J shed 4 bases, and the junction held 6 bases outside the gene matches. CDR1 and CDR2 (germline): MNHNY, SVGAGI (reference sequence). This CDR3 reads CASSPLAGGSDTQYF. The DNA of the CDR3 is TGTGCCAGCAGCCCTCTAGCGGGAGGTTCAGATACGCAGTATTTT.

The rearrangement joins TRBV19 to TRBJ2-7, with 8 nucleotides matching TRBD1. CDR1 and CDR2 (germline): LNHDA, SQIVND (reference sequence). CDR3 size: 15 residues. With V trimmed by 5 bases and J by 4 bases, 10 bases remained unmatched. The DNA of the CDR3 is TGTGCCAGTAGTGTGGACAGGGTTGGTCAGTACGAGCAGTACTTC. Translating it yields CASSVDRVGQYEQYF.

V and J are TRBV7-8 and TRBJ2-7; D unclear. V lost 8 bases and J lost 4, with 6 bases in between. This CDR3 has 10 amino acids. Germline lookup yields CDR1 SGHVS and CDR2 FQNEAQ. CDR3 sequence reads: CASGIYEQYF. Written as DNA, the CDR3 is TGTGCCAGCGGGATTTACGAGCAGTACTTC.

As DNA, the CDR3 is TGTGCCAGCAGTGTGAATCTAGCGGGAGGTTGGGAAGAGCAGTTCTTC. Translating it yields CASSVNLAGGWEEQFF. V usage is TRBV6-1 and J usage is TRBJ2-1; TRBD2 matches at 11 bases. Germline CDR1 is MNHNS and CDR2 is SASEGT. With V trimmed by 4 bases and J by 10 bases, 12 bases remained unmatched. CDR3 length: 16 residues.

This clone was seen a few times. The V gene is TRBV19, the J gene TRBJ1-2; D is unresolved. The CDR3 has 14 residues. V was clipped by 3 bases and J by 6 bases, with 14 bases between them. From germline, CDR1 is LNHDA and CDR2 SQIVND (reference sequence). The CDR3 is CASSIGQAYNGYTF. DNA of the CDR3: TGTGCCAGTAGTATCGGTCAGGCGTACAATGGCTACACCTTC. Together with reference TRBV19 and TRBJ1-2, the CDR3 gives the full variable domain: DGGITQSPKYLFRKEGQNVTLSCEQNLNHDAMYWYRQDPGQGLRLIYYSQIVNDFQKGDIAEGYSVSREKKESFPLTVTSAQKNPTAFYLCASSIGQAYNGYTFGSGTRLTVV.

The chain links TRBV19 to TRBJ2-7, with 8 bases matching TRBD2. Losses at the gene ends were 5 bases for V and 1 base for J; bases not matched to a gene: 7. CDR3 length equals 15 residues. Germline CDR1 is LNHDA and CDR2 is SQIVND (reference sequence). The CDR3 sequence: CASSDLLAVSYEQYF. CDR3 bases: TGTGCCAGTAGTGACCTACTAGCGGTGTCCTACGAGCAGTACTTC.

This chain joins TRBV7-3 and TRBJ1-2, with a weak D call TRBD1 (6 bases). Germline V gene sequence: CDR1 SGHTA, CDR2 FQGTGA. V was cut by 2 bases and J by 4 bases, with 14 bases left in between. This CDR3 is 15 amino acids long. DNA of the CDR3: TGTGCCAGCAGCTTATATACTGGGGACACCTATGGCTACACCTTC. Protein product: CASSLYTGDTYGYTF. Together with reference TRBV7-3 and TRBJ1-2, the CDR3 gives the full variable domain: GAGVSQTPSNKVTEKGKYVELRCDPISGHTALYWYRQSLGQGPEFLIYFQGTGAADDSGLPNDRFFAVRPEGSVSTLKIQRTERGDSAVYLCASSLYTGDTYGYTFGSGTRLTVV.

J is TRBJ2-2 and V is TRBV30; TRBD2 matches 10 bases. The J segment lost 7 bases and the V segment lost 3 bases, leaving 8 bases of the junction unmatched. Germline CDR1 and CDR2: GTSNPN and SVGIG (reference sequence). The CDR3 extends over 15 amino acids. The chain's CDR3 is CAWSDIAGGHGELFF. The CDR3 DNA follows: TGTGCCTGGAGCGATATAGCGGGAGGACACGGGGAGCTGTTTTTT.

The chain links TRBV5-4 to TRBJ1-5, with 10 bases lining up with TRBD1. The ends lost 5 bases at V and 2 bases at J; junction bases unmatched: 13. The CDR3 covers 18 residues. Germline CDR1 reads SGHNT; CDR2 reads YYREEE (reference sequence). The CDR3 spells CASRSLRRDRGGNQPQHF. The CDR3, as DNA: TGTGCCAGCAGATCCCTGAGAAGGGACAGGGGTGGCAATCAGCCCCAGCATTTT.

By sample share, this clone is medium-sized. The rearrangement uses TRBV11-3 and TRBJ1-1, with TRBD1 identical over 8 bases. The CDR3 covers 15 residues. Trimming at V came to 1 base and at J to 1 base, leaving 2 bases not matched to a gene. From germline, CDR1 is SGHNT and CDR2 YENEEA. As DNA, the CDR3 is TGTGCCAGCAGCTTAGGGGGACAGGAGAACACTGAAGCTTTCTTT. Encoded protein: CASSLGGQENTEAFF.

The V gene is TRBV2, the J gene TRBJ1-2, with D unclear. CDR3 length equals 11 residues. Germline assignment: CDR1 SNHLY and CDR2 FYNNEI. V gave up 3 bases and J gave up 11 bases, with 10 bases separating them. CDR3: CASSDYPAYTF. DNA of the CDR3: TGTGCCAGCAGTGATTACCCTGCTTACACCTTC. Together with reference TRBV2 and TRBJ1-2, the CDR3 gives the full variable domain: EPEVTQTPSHQVTQMGQEVILRCVPISNHLYFYWYRQILGQKVEFLVSFYNNEISEKSEIFDDQFSVERPDGSNFTLKIRSTKLEDSAMYFCASSDYPAYTFGSGTRLTVV.

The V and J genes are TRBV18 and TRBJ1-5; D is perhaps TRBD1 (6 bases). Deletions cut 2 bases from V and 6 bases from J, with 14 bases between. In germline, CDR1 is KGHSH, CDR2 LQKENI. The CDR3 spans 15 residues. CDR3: CASSPGPGAGQPQHF. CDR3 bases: TGTGCCAGCTCACCAGGGCCGGGGGCAGGTCAGCCCCAGCATTTT.

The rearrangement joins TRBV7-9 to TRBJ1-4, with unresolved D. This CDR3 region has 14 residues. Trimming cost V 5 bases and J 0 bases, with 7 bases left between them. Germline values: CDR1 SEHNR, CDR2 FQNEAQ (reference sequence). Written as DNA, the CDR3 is TGTGCCAGCAGCCTACGGTCAACTAATGAAAAACTGTTTTTT. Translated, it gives CASSLRSTNEKLFF.

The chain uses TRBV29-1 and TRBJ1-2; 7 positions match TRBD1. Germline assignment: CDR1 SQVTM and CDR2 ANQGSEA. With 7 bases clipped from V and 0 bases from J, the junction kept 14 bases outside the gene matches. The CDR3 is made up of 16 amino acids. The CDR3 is CSARGQTLEANYGYTF. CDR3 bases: TGCAGCGCTAGGGGACAGACGTTAGAAGCTAACTATGGCTACACCTTC.

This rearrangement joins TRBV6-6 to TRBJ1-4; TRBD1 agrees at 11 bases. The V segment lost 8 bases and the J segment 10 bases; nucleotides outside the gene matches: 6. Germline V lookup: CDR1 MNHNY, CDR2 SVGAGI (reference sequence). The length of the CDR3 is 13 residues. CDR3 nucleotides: TGTGCCAGCGTCCCGGGACAGGGGGGAAAACTGTTTTTT. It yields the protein CASVPGQGGKLFF.

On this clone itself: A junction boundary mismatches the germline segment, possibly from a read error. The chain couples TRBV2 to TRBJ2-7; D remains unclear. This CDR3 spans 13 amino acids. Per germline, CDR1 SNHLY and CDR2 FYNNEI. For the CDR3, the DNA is TGTGCCAGCAGGGAAGAAGACCGCTACGAGCAGTACTTC. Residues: CASREEDRYEQYF.

This CDR3 reads CASSGLAGDEQYF. The CDR3 DNA reads TGTGCCAGCTCCGGACTAGCGGGAGACGAGCAGTACTTC. The chain carries TRBV18 and TRBJ2-7, with TRBD2 matching over 13 bases. Trimming took 6 bases from V and 5 from J; bases not matched to a gene: 1. Germline loops: CDR1 KGHSH, CDR2 LQKENI. The CDR3 has 13 residues.

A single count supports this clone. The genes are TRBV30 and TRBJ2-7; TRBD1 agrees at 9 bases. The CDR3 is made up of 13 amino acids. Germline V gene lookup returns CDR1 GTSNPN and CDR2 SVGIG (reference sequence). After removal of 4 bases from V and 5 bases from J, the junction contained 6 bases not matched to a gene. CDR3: CAWKGQGWHEQYF. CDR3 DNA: TGTGCCTGGAAGGGACAGGGTTGGCACGAGCAGTACTTC.

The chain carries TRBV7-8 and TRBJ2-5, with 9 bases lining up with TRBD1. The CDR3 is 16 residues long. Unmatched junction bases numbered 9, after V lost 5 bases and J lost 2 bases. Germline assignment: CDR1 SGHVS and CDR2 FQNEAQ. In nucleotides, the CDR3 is TGTGCCAGCAGCGTCGATCGGGACAGGGATCAAGAGACCCAGTACTTC. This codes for CASSVDRDRDQETQYF.

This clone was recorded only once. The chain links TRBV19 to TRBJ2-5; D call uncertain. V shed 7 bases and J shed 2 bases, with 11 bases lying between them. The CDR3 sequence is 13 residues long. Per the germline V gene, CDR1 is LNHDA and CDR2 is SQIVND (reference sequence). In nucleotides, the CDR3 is TGTGCCAGTACCCCACCAAGGCAAGAGACCCAGTACTTC. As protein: CASTPPRQETQYF.

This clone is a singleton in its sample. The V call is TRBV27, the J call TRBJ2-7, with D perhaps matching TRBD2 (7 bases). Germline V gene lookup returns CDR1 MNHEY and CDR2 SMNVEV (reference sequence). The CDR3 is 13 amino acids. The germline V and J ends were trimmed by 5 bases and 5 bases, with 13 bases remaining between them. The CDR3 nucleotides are TGTGCCAGCAGTCCGCGGGGGCACCACGAGCAGTACTTC. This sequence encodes CASSPRGHHEQYF.